The 5 T cell receptor beta chains in this list originate from one sample, sequenced in a study of cytomegalovirus exposure and HLA in healthy donors. Method: immunoSEQ multiplex PCR; TCRdb's copy keeps in-frame clones and lacks some. The data contain 86,000 or so clones, 90% to 96% of them singletons. What was sequenced was PBMCs. The source is a man aged 18 to 30 in good health and CMV-seropositive.

V and J are TRBV2 and TRBJ2-3; 13 positions match TRBD2. The germline CDR1 and CDR2 sequences are SNHLY and FYNNEI. The ends lost 6 bases at V and 1 base at J; junction bases unmatched: 13. The CDR3 consists of 19 residues. CDR3: CASRGGTSGNQRGTDTQYF. CDR3 in DNA: TGTGCCAGCAGAGGCGGGACTAGCGGGAACCAACGAGGCACAGATACGCAGTATTTT.

This chain uses TRBV11-2 with TRBJ2-5; D uncertain. CDR1 and CDR2 from the germline V gene are SGHAT and FQNNGV. V lost 5 bases to trimming and J lost 4 bases, with 11 bases between them. The CDR3 is 13 residues long. This CDR3 is CASSTSIRETQYF. CDR3 nucleotides: TGTGCCAGCAGCACTTCCATTCGAGAGACCCAGTACTTC.

In nucleotides, the CDR3 is TGTGCCAGCAGCACCGGGACTAGCGGGATGGGCAATGAGCAGTTCTTC. Its translation: CASSTGTSGMGNEQFF. This rearrangement joins TRBV7-6 to TRBJ2-1, with 13 bases matching TRBD2. The CDR3 covers 16 residues. Per the germline V gene, CDR1 is SGHVS and CDR2 is FNYEAQ. J gave up 6 bases and V 5 bases, and 7 bases lay outside the gene matches.

This clone was recorded once. The chain uses TRBV6-5 and TRBJ2-1; 10 positions agree with TRBD2. The CDR3 sequence is 14 residues long. The V segment lost 5 bases and the J segment 6 bases; nucleotides outside the gene matches: 4. Germline loops: CDR1 MNHEY, CDR2 SVGAGI. The CDR3 here is CASSTTSGRNEQFF. For the CDR3, the DNA is TGTGCCAGCAGTACGACTAGCGGGCGCAATGAGCAGTTCTTC.

CDR3 in DNA: TGCAGCGTCCCTGGACAGGGGTACGAGCAGTACTTC. Translating it yields CSVPGQGYEQYF. This chain joins TRBV29-1 and TRBJ2-7; 9 bases agree with TRBD1. This CDR3 contains 12 residues. Trimming removed 6 bases from V and 4 bases from J; junction bases left unmatched: 4. Germline CDR1 and CDR2: SQVTM and ANQGSEA.